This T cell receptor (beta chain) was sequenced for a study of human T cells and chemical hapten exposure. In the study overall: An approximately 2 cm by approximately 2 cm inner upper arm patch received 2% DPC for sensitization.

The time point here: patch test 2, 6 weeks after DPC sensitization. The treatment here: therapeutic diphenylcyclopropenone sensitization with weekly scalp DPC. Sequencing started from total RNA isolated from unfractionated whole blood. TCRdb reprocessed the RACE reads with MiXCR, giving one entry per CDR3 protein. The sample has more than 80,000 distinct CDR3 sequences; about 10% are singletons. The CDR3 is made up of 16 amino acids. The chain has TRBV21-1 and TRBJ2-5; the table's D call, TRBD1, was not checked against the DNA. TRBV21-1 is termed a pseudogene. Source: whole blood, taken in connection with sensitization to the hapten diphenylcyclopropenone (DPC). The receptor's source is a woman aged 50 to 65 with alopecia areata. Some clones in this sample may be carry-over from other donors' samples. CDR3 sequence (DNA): TGTGCCAGCAGCCTTAGGGAAGGTCCCCTCCAAGAGACCCAGAACTTC. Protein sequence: CASSLREGPLQETQNF.